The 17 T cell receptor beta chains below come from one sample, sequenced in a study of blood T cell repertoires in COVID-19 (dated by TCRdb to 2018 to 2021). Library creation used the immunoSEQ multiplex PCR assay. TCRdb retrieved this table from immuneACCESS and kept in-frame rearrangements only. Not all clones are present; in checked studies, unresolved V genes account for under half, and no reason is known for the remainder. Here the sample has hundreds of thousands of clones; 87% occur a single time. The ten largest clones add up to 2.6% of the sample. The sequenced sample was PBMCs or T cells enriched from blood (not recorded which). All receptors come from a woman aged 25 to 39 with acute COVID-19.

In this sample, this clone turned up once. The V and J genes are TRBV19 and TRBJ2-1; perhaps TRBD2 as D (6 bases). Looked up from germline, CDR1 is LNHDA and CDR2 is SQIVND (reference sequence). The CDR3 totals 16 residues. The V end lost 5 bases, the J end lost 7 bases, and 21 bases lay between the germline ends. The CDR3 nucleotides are TGTGCCAGTAGTTCCCCCGCCGTGCGGGGATGGAATGAGCAGTTCTTC. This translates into CASSSPAVRGWNEQFF.

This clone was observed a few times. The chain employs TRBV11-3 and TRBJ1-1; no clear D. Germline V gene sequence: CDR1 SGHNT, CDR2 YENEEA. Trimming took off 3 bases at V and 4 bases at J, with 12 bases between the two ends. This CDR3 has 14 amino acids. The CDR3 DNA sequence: TGTGCCAGCAGCTTGAGGTGGGTTTTCACTGAAGCTTTCTTT. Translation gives CASSLRWVFTEAFF.

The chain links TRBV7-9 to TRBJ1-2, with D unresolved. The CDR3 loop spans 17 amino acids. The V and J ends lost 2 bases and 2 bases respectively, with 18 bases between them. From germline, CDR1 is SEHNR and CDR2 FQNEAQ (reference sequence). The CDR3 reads CASSLTPDTSTNYGYTF. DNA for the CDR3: TGTGCCAGCAGCTTAACCCCCGACACTTCAACGAACTATGGCTACACCTTC.

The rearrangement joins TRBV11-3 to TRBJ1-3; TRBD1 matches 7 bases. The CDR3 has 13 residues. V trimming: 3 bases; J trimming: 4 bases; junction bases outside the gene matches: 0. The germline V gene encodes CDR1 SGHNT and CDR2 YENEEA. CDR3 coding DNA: TGTGCCAGCAGCTTGACAGGGGGAAACACCATATATTTT. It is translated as CASSLTGGNTIYF.

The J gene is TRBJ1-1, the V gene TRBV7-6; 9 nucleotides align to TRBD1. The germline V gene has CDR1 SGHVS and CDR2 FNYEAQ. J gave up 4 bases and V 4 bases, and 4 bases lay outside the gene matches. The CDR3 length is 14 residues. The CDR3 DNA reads TGTGCCAGCAGCTCGGGGACAGGGATCACTGAAGCTTTCTTT. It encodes CASSSGTGITEAFF.

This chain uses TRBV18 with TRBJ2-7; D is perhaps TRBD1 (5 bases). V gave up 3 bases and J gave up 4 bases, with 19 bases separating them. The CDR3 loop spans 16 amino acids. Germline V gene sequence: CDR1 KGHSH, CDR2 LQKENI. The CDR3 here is CASSPRRARERYEQYF. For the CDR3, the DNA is TGTGCCAGCTCACCGAGAAGGGCCAGGGAACGGTACGAGCAGTACTTC.

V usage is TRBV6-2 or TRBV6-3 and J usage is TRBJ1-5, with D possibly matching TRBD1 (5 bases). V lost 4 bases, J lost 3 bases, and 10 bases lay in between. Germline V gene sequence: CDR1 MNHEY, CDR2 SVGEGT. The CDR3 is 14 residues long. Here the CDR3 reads CASSSGANNQPQHF. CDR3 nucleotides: TGTGCCAGCAGTTCTGGGGCGAACAATCAGCCCCAGCATTTT.

As DNA, the CDR3 is TGTGCCAGCAGCGATTCAAACAGGGGGAGAGGCACTGAAGCTTTCTTT. Its translation: CASSDSNRGRGTEAFF. The V gene is TRBV11-2, the J gene TRBJ1-1, with 8 bases aligning to TRBD1. CDR1 and CDR2 from the germline V gene are SGHAT and FQNNGV. The CDR3 extends over 16 amino acids. Losses at the gene ends were 5 bases for V and 4 bases for J; bases not matched to a gene: 12.

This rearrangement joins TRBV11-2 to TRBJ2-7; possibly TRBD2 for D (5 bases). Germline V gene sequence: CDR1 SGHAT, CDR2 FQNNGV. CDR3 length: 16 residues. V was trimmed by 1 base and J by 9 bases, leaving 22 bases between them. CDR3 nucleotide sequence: TGTGCCAGCAGCTTAGCCCTTTCTCCGATCCTCGCGGGGCAGTACTTC. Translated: CASSLALSPILAGQYF.

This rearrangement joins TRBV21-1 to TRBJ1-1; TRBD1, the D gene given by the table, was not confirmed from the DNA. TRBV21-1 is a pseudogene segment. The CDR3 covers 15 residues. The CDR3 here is CASSFNGTGFTEAFF. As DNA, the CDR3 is TGTGCCAGCAGCTTCAATGGGACAGGGTTCACTGAAGCTTTCTTT.

The CDR3 DNA reads TGTGCCAGCAGCTCAGACAGGGGTTCGGCTGAAGCTTTCTTT. Amino acids: CASSSDRGSAEAFF. V gene TRBV7-2 combines with J gene TRBJ1-1; 8 bases map to TRBD1. The V and J ends lost 4 bases and 6 bases, in that order; junction bases with no gene match: 7. Germline CDR1 is SGHTA and CDR2 is FQGNSA. The CDR3 contains 14 residues.

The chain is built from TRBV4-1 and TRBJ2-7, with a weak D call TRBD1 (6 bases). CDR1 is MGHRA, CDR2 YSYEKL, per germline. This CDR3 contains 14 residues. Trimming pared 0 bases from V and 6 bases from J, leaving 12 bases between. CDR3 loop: CASSQDVAGAEQYF. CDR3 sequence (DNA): TGCGCCAGCAGCCAAGATGTGGCAGGGGCCGAGCAGTACTTC.

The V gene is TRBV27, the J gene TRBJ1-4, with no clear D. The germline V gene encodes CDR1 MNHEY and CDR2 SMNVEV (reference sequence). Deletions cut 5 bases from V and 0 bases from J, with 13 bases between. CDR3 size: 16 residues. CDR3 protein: CASSRAGESTNEKLFF. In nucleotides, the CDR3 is TGTGCCAGCAGTAGGGCCGGGGAGTCAACTAATGAAAAACTGTTTTTT. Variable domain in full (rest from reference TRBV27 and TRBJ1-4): EAQVTQNPRYLITVTGKKLTVTCSQNMNHEYMSWYRQDPGLGLRQIYYSMNVEVTDKGDVPEGYKVSRKEKRNFPLILESPSPNQTSLYFCASSRAGESTNEKLFFGSGTQLSVL.

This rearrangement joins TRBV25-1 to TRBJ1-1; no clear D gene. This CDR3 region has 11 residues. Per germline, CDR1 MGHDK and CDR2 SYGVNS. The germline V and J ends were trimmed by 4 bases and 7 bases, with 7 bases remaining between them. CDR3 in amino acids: CASSGRVEAFF. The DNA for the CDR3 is TGTGCCAGCAGTGGACGGGTTGAAGCTTTCTTT.

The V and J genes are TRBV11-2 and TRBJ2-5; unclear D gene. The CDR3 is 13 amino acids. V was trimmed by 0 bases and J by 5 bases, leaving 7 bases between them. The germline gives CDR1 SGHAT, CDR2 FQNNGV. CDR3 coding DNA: TGTGCCAGCAGCTTAGAACAAGTGGAGACCCAGTACTTC. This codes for CASSLEQVETQYF. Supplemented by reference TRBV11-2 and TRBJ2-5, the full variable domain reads EAGVAQSPRYKIIEKRQSVAFWCNPISGHATLYWYQQILGQGPKLLIQFQNNGVVDDSQLPKDRFSAERLKGVDSTLKIQPAKLEDSAVYLCASSLEQVETQYFGPGTRLLVL.

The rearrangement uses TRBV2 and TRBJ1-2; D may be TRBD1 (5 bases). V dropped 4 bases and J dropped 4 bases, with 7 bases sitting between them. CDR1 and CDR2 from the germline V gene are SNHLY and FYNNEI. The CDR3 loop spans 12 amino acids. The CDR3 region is CASSGQSYGYTF. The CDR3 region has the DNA TGTGCCAGCAGTGGACAGTCCTATGGCTACACCTTC.

The DNA for the CDR3 is TGCGCCAGCAGCAGCAGGACAGGGAAGACTTCACCCCTCCACTTT. Its translation: CASSSRTGKTSPLHF. The gene calls are TRBV5-1 and TRBJ1-6; 8 bases map to TRBD1. V trimming: 4 bases; J trimming: 9 bases; junction bases outside the gene matches: 9. The germline V gene has CDR1 SGHRS and CDR2 YFSETQ. The CDR3 has 15 residues.